The rows below give T cell receptor beta chains drawn from one sample of a study of PD-1 blockade in classical Hodgkin lymphoma. Generated by immunoSEQ multiplex PCR, the TCRdb table keeps only in-frame clones and is missing some. The sample carries approximately 11,000 clones, approximately 80% recorded once. Source: peripheral blood mononuclear cells (PBMCs), taken before the second cycle of nivolumab. Every receptor here comes from a human donor with classical Hodgkin lymphoma. CDR3s include the opening cysteine and the closing phenylalanine or tryptophan. A D gene is named only where the DNA matches it firmly. The listing skips clone size in some rows; elsewhere it reads once, few, many or a size class.

DNA	CDR3	V	J	size	D
TGCGCCAGCAGCTTGGTAGCGGGGGATCGGGAGCAGTTCTTC	CASSLVAGDREQFF	TRBV5-1	TRBJ2-1	NA	TRBD2
TGTGCCAGCAGCCTGGACAGTTACCCTTCCTATGGCTACACCTTC	CASSLDSYPSYGYTF	TRBV7-6	TRBJ1-2	NA	NA
TGTGCCAGCAGCTTGGAGGTTAGCGGAACGGTTACGTGGTACTTC	CASSLEVSGTVTWYF	TRBV5-4	TRBJ2-7	NA	NA
TGCGCCAGCAGCCCCCAGGCAGCCGCATTCTCTGGGGCCAACGTCCTGACTTTC	CASSPQAAAFSGANVLTF	TRBV5-1	TRBJ2-6	NA	NA
TGTGCCAGCAGCTTAGCGGTTCCCTCGGGCACGGGCTACACCTTC	CASSLAVPSGTGYTF	TRBV7-2	TRBJ1-2	NA	NA
TGTGCCAGCAGCTTAAGACAAACCCTTAGCTACACCTTC	CASSLRQTLSYTF	TRBV5-4	TRBJ1-2	NA	NA
TGTGCCAGCAGTTTCCAGAGGGACGTTGACGAGAATTCACCCCTCCACTTT	CASSFQRDVDENSPLHF	TRBV28	TRBJ1-6	NA	NA
TGTGCCAGCAGCCAGCGGGACGCTAAATGGCCCTACGAGCAGTACTTC	CASSQRDAKWPYEQYF	TRBV7-9	TRBJ2-7	once	TRBD2
TGTGCCAGCAGCCCCCTACAGGGTGCCGGGGAGCTGTTTTTT	CASSPLQGAGELFF	TRBV11-3	TRBJ2-2	few	NA
TGTGCCAGCAGCTCTAGCTACTATAGCTCCTACAATGAGCAGTTCTTC	CASSSSYYSSYNEQFF	TRBV7-4	TRBJ2-1	NA	NA
TGTGCCAGCAGCCGGGAGTGGGGAGAGACCCAGTACTTC	CASSREWGETQYF	TRBV14	TRBJ2-5	NA	NA
TGTGCCAGCAGCTTTCACAGGGGGAACACTGAAGCTTTCTTT	CASSFHRGNTEAFF	TRBV14	TRBJ1-1	NA	TRBD1
TGTGCCAGCAGGGGAGGGAGCTCGGTAGGAGGCTACACCTTC	CASRGGSSVGGYTF	TRBV6-9	TRBJ1-2	NA	NA
TGCGCCAGCAGCCCACAGGGCTCCCAAGAGACCCAGTACTTC	CASSPQGSQETQYF	TRBV5-1	TRBJ2-5	NA	NA
TGTGCCAGCAGTTTAACGGGGACGGGGGTTTACGGAGATACGCAGTATTTT	CASSLTGTGVYGDTQYF	TRBV27	TRBJ2-3	NA	NA
TGTGCCAGCAGTGAAGGACCCGGGGATGAGCAGTTCTTC	CASSEGPGDEQFF	TRBV6-1	TRBJ2-1	NA	NA
TGTGCCAGCTCGTCTCAGCATGAAGAGTTCTTC	CASSSQHEEFF	TRBV28	TRBJ2-1	NA	NA
TGCGCCAGCAGCCCGGAAGCGGGAGGGTGGAAAAACATTCAGTACTTC	CASSPEAGGWKNIQYF	TRBV5-1	TRBJ2-4	NA	TRBD2
TGTGCCAGCATCGGACAGGGGATTGACATTCAGTACTTC	CASIGQGIDIQYF	TRBV2	TRBJ2-4	NA	TRBD1
TGTGCCAGCAGCTTAACTGAGGCGGGAGGCACCGGGGAGCTGTTTTTT	CASSLTEAGGTGELFF	TRBV7-3	TRBJ2-2	NA	TRBD2
TGTGCCAGCCAAGGGACAGCAACTAATGAAAAACTGTTTTTT	CASQGTATNEKLFF	TRBV28	TRBJ1-4	NA	TRBD1
TGTGCCAGCAGCTTAAATACGGGGGCTCAAGAGACCCAGTACTTC	CASSLNTGAQETQYF	TRBV7-9	TRBJ2-5	NA	NA
TGCGCCAGCAGCCAAGATGGGGGGGGTAAAACAGATACGCAGTATTTT	CASSQDGGGKTDTQYF	TRBV4-3	TRBJ2-3	NA	TRBD2
TGTGCCAGCAGCTTATGGATTATGAACACTGAAGCTTTCTTT	CASSLWIMNTEAFF	TRBV13	TRBJ1-1	NA	NA
TGCGCCAGCAGCCCCGAGGGGGTCTCCAGGGGGGATCAGCCCCAGCATTTT	CASSPEGVSRGDQPQHF	TRBV5-1	TRBJ1-5	NA	TRBD1
TGTGCCAGTAGTATGCGGCCAATCAGGATAAACTATGGCTACACCTTC	CASSMRPIRINYGYTF	TRBV19	TRBJ1-2	NA	NA
TGTGCCAGCAGCAGGTCAACAGATACGCAGTATTTT	CASSRSTDTQYF	TRBV27	TRBJ2-3	NA	NA
TGCAGCGTTGGACCGACAGGGTCCTACGAGCAGTACTTC	CSVGPTGSYEQYF	TRBV29-1	TRBJ2-7	NA	TRBD1
TGTGCCAGCAGCTCGAGCGGGACTCGAGCAGATACGCAGTATTTT	CASSSSGTRADTQYF	TRBV7-3	TRBJ2-3	NA	TRBD2
TGTGCCAGCTCACCACAGGGGAACACTGAAGCTTTCTTT	CASSPQGNTEAFF	TRBV18	TRBJ1-1	NA	NA
TGCGCCAGCAGCTTGGGAGGGGTTCAGGAGACCCAGTACTTC	CASSLGGVQETQYF	TRBV5-1	TRBJ2-5	NA	NA
TGTGCCAGCAGCGTAGGGCCCGGGACAGGAAACACAGATACGCAGTATTTT	CASSVGPGTGNTDTQYF	TRBV9	TRBJ2-3	NA	TRBD1
TGTGCTACAAAGCGGTCGGGGGCCTTCACAGATACGCAGTATTTT	CATKRSGAFTDTQYF	TRBV10-3	TRBJ2-3	NA	NA